This T cell receptor (beta chain) was sequenced in a study of blood T cell repertoires in COVID-19. Only in-frame clones appear in the TCRdb table, and some are missing; sequencing was by immunoSEQ multiplex PCR. This table has over 100,000 clones, 60% to 75% appearing once. The sequencing sample was made of peripheral blood. The sequence derives from a woman in her seventies with acute or convalescent COVID-19.

This CDR3 reads CASSPGQGRYNEQFF. DNA of the CDR3: TGTGCCAGCTCGCCCGGACAGGGGAGGTACAATGAGCAGTTCTTC. The chain employs TRBV18 and TRBJ2-1; 9 positions agree with TRBD1. The CDR3 has 15 residues. V lost 6 bases and J lost 4; bases outside the gene matches: 7. CDR1 is KGHSH and CDR2 is LQKENI in the germline V gene.